These 17 T cell receptor beta chains were all obtained from the same sample, sequenced in a study of CD8+ T cells in alopecia areata. RNA, once extracted, was reverse transcribed into cDNA for use as the sequencing template. Produced via immunoSEQ multiplex PCR; TCRdb's table is partial and in-frame only. The sample includes roughly 220,000 clones, roughly 66% of them seen just once. Stated treatment: oral pan-JAK inhibitor, 5-10 mg twice daily. The sequenced sample was CD4+ T cells sorted from blood, obtained around week 44, from a patient treated with tofacitinib. The source is a human donor with alopecia areata.

The chain uses TRBV14 and TRBJ2-5, with D perhaps TRBD1 (5 bases). CDR3 size: 13 residues. The germline V gene has CDR1 SGHDN and CDR2 FVKESK. V lost 5 bases and J 7 bases, leaving 14 bases between the germline ends. The CDR3 region is CASSSHQGSTQYF. DNA of the CDR3: TGTGCCAGCAGCTCACACCAGGGCTCGACCCAGTACTTC.

For this clone: The sample has other DNA sequences that encode this CDR3 too. This chain connects TRBV29-1 to TRBJ1-1; D possibly corresponds to TRBD1 (5 bases). Trimming pared 6 bases from V and 0 bases from J, leaving 11 bases between. This CDR3 is built from 13 residues. Germline CDR1 reads SQVTM; CDR2 reads ANQGSEA. Here the CDR3 DNA reads TGCAGCGTGGGAAGACAGATGAACACTGAAGCTTTCTTT. It yields the protein CSVGRQMNTEAFF.

V is TRBV4-3 and J is TRBJ2-5; D is unresolved. Between the trimmed V and J ends, which lost 0 bases and 3 bases, there was a span of 8 bases. Germline V gene sequence: CDR1 LGHNA, CDR2 YSLEER. The CDR3 extends over 14 amino acids. The CDR3 reads CASSQEYRKETQYF. Written as DNA, the CDR3 is TGCGCCAGCAGCCAAGAGTATAGAAAAGAGACCCAGTACTTC.

The sample holds a few counts of this clone. CDR3 bases: TGCAGCGTTGGTAGGGAGCTGAACACTGAAGCTTTCTTT. This gives the protein CSVGRELNTEAFF. The chain uses TRBV29-1 and TRBJ1-1; D not certain. In germline, CDR1 is SQVTM, CDR2 ANQGSEA. Trimming stripped 4 bases from V and 0 bases from J, with 9 bases between. The length of the CDR3 is 13 residues.

The V gene is TRBV6-5, the J gene TRBJ2-7, with D possibly TRBD1 on 5 matching bases. The ends were cut back, 0 bases at V and 6 bases at J, with 15 bases in the middle. CDR3 length: 15 amino acids. Germline V gene data show CDR1 as MNHEY and CDR2 as SVGAGI. The CDR3 bases are TGTGCCAGCAGTTACTCTGGAGCTCAAACAGGCGAGCAGTACTTC. Translation: CASSYSGAQTGEQYF.

The genes are TRBV9 and TRBJ2-3; 8 bases line up with TRBD2. The germline V gene has CDR1 SGDLS and CDR2 YYNGEE. V lost 0 bases, J lost 1 base, and 7 bases stayed unmatched. The CDR3 consists of 17 residues. In DNA, the CDR3 is TGTGCCAGCAGCGTAGGGGCTAGCGGGCCCCGCACAGATACGCAGTATTTT. Encoded protein: CASSVGASGPRTDTQYF.

The V gene is TRBV7-2, the J gene TRBJ2-2; the D is unclear. The length of the CDR3 is 13 residues. Trimming stripped 1 base from V and 4 bases from J, with 4 bases between. Germline CDR1 reads SGHTA; CDR2 reads FQGNSA. The DNA of the CDR3 is TGTGCCAGCAGCTTAGGTGGCACCGGGGAGCTGTTTTTT. As protein: CASSLGGTGELFF.

The genes are TRBV27 and TRBJ1-5, with 11 positions matching TRBD1. After removal of 6 bases from V and 2 bases from J, the junction contained 6 bases not matched to a gene. The CDR3 is 16 residues long. In germline, CDR1 is MNHEY, CDR2 SMNVEV (reference sequence). This CDR3 reads CASSRGTGGGNQPQHF. For the CDR3, the DNA is TGTGCCAGCAGCCGCGGGACAGGGGGTGGCAATCAGCCCCAGCATTTT.

This clone was counted only a few times. The rearrangement uses TRBV29-1 and TRBJ2-7, with 14 bases matching TRBD2. The germline gives CDR1 SQVTM, CDR2 ANQGSEA. Trimming removed 6 bases from V and 7 bases from J; junction bases left unmatched: 5. CDR3 length: 13 residues. CDR3: CSVGLAGAREQYF. In DNA, the CDR3 is TGCAGCGTGGGACTAGCGGGGGCCCGAGAGCAGTACTTC.

The chain combines TRBV7-6 with TRBJ2-5; the D gene could be TRBD1 or TRBD2 (5 bases each). CDR1 and CDR2 from the germline V gene are SGHVS and FNYEAQ. V lost 4 bases and J 2 bases, leaving 14 bases between the germline ends. The CDR3 covers 15 residues. The CDR3 spells CASSSGTPKQETQYF. CDR3 in DNA: TGTGCCAGCAGCTCGGGGACGCCGAAACAAGAGACCCAGTACTTC.

On this clone itself: The sample holds other DNA sequences that translate to the same CDR3. The chain has TRBV5-1 and TRBJ1-6; TRBD1 aligns across 9 bases. Germline V lookup: CDR1 SGHRS, CDR2 YFSETQ. The CDR3 covers 15 residues. J lost 8 bases, V lost 1 base, and 4 bases had no gene match. CDR3 sequence: CASSLTGGKDSPLHF. The CDR3 coding sequence is TGCGCCAGCAGCTTGACAGGGGGCAAAGATTCACCCCTCCACTTT.

The chain's CDR3 is CASSQDLADTQYF. In DNA form, the CDR3 reads TGTGCCAGCAGCCAAGATTTGGCGGATACGCAGTATTTT. The chain links TRBV14 to TRBJ2-3; D ambiguous. The V gene's germline CDR1 is SGHDN and CDR2 FVKESK. Trimming removed 0 bases from V and 6 bases from J, with 7 bases in between. CDR3 length equals 13 residues.

This chain links TRBV7-7 with TRBJ2-5; D gene unclear. Germline V gives CDR1 SSHAT, CDR2 FNYEAQ (reference sequence). This CDR3 has 14 residues. The V gene lost 7 bases and the J gene lost 5 bases, with 17 bases spanning the gap. CDR3 DNA: TGTGCCAGCACCCAAGGACGCTCCGGGGAGACCCAGTACTTC. It is translated as CASTQGRSGETQYF. Combining the CDR3 with reference TRBV7-7 and TRBJ2-5 gives the whole variable domain GAGVSQSPRYKVTKRGQDVTLRCDPISSHATLYWYQQALGQGPEFLTYFNYEAQPDKSGLPSDRFSAERPEGSISTLTIQRTEQRDSAMYRCASTQGRSGETQYFGPGTRLLVL.

The chain uses TRBV5-1 and TRBJ1-2; perhaps TRBD1 as D (5 bases). Trimming left V 4 bases short and J 4 bases short, with 8 bases between. The germline CDR1 and CDR2 sequences are SGHRS and YFSETQ. This CDR3 has 12 amino acids. The chain's CDR3 is CASSTGTYGYTF. DNA for the CDR3: TGCGCCAGCAGCACCGGGACCTATGGCTACACCTTC.

This chain uses TRBV25-1 with TRBJ2-5; tentative D call: TRBD1 (7 bases). Germline V CDR1 and CDR2: MGHDK, SYGVNS. CDR3 length: 16 amino acids. The V end was cut by 5 bases, the J end by 2 bases, with 18 bases between. The CDR3 region is CASSPLRGTDQETQYF. The CDR3 DNA sequence: TGTGCCAGCAGTCCCCTCCGGGGGACAGATCAAGAGACCCAGTACTTC.

The chain employs TRBV5-6 and TRBJ2-7, with D tentatively TRBD1 or TRBD2 (5 bases each). The germline V gene encodes CDR1 SGHDT and CDR2 YYEEEE. V was cut by 1 base and J by 1 base, with 9 bases left in between. The CDR3 sequence is 14 residues long. This CDR3 is CASSLRGFSYEQYF. The CDR3 DNA reads TGTGCCAGCAGCTTGCGGGGCTTTTCCTACGAGCAGTACTTC.

The chain couples TRBV25-1 to TRBJ1-2; TRBD1 might be the D (5 bases). V lost 2 bases and J lost 4, with 11 bases in between. CDR3 length: 14 residues. The germline CDR1 and CDR2 sequences are MGHDK and SYGVNS. The chain's CDR3 is CASSEIGGGYGYTF. The CDR3 bases are TGTGCCAGCAGTGAAATCGGGGGAGGCTATGGCTACACCTTC.